The source of this TCR beta chain is a study of blood T cell repertoires in COVID-19. This CDR3 spans 17 amino acids. Germline assignment: CDR1 KGHDR and CDR2 SFDVKD. Trimming stripped 1 base from V and 1 base from J, with 14 bases between. Sequencing used immunoSEQ multiplex PCR; TCRdb keeps in-frame clones, though not all of them. Here the sample spans over 200,000 clones, around nine tenths being singletons. The material sequenced was PBMCs or T cells enriched from blood (not recorded which). This TCR was recovered from a woman aged 30 to 39 with acute COVID-19. V gene TRBV24-1 combines with J gene TRBJ2-3; a weak D match, TRBD2 (7 bases). CDR3 amino acids: CATSDFSGGVGTDTQYF. CDR3 in DNA: TGTGCCACCAGTGATTTTTCGGGGGGCGTTGGCACAGATACGCAGTATTTT.